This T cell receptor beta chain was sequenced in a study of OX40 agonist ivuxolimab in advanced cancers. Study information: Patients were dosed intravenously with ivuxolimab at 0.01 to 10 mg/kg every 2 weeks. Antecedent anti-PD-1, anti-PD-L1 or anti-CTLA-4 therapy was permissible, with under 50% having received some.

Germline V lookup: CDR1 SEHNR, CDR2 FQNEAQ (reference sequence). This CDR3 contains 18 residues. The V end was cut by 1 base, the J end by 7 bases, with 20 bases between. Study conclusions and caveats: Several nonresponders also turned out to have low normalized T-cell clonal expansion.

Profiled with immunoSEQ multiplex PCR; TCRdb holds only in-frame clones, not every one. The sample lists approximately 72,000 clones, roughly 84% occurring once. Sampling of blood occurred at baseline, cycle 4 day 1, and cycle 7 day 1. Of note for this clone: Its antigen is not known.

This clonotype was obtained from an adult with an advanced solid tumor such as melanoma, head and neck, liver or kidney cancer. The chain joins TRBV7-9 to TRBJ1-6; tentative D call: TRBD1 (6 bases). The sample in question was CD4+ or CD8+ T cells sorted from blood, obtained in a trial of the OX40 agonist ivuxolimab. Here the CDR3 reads CASSLGATGIGRNSPLHF. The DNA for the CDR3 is TGTGCCAGCAGCTTAGGAGCAACAGGGATTGGGCGAAATTCACCCCTCCACTTT.